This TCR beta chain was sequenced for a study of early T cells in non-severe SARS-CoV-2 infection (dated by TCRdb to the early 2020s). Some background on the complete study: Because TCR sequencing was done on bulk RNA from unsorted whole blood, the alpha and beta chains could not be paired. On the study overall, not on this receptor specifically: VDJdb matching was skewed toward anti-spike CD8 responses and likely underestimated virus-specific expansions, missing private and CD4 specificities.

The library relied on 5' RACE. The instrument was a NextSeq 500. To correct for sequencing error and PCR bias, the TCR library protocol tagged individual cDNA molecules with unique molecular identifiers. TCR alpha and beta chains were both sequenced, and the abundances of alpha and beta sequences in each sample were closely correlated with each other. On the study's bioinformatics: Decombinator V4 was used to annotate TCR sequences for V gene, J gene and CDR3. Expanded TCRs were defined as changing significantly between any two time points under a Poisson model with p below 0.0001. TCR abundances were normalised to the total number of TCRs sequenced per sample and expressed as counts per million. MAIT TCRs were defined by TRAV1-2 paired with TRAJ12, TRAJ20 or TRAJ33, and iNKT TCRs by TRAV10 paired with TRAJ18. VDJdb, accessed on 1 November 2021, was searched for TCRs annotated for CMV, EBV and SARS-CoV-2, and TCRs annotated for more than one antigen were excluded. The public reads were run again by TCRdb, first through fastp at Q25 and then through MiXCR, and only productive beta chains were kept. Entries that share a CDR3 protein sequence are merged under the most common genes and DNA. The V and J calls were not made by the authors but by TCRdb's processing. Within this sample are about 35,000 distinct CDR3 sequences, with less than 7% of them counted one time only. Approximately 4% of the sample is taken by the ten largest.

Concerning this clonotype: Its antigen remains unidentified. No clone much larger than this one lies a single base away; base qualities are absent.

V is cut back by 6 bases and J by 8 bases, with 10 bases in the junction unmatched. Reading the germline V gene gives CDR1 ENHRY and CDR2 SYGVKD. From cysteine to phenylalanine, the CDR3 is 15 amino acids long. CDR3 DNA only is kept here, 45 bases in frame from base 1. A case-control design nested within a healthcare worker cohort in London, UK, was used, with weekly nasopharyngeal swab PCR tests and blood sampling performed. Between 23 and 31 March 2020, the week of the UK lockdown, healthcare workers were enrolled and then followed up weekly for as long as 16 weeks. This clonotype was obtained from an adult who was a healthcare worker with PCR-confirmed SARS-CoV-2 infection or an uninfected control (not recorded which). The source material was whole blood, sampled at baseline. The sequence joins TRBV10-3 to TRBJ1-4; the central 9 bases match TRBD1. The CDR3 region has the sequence CAISPDRGKEEKLFF. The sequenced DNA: TGTGCCATCAGCCCGGACAGGGGTAAAGAGGAAAAACTGTTTTTT.